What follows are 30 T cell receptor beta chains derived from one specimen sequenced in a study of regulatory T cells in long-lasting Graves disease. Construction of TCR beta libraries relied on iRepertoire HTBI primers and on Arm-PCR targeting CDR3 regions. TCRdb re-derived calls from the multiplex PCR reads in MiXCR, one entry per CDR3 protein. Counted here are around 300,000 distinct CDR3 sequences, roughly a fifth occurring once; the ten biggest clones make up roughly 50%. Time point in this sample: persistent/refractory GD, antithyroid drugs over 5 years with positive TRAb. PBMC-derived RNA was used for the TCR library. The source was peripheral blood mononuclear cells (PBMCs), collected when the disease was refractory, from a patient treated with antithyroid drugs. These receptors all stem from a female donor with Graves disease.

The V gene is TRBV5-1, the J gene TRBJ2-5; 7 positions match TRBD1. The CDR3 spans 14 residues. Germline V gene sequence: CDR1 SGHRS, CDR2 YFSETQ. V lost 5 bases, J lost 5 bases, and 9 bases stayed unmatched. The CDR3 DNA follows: TGCGCCAGCAGGCCTACAGGGGCCGGTGAGACCCAGTACTTC. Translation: CASRPTGAGETQYF.

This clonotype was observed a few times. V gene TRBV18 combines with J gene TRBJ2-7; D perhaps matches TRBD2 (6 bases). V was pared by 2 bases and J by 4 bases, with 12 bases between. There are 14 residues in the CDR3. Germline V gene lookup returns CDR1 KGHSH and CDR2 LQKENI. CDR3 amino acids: CASSPIGRGYEQYF. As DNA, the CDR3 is TGTGCCAGCTCACCAATCGGGAGAGGGTACGAGCAGTACTTC.

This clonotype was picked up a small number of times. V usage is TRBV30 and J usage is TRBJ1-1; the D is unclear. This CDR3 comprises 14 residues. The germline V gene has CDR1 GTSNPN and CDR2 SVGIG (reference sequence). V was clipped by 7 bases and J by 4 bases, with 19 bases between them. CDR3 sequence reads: CASTAGEYGTEAFF. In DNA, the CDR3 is TGTGCCTCCACAGCTGGGGAGTACGGCACTGAAGCTTTCTTT.

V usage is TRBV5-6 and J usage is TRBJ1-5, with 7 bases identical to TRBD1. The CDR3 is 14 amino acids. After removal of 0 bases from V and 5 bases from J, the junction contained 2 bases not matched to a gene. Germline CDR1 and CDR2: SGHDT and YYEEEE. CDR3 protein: CASSLGQGYQPQHF. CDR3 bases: TGTGCCAGCAGCTTGGGACAGGGCTATCAGCCCCAGCATTTT. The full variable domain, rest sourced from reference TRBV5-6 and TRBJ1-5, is DAGVTQSPTHLIKTRGQQVTLRCSPKSGHDTVSWYQQALGQGPQFIFQYYEEEERQRGNFPDRFSGHQFPNYSSELNVNALLLGDSALYLCASSLGQGYQPQHFGDGTRLSIL.

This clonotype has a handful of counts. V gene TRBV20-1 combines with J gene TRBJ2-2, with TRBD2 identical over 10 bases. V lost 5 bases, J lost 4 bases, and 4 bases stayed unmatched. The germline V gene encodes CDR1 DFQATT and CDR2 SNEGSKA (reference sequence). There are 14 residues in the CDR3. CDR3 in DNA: TGCAGTGCTTCCGGGACTAGCGTCACCGGGGAGCTGTTTTTT. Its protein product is CSASGTSVTGELFF.

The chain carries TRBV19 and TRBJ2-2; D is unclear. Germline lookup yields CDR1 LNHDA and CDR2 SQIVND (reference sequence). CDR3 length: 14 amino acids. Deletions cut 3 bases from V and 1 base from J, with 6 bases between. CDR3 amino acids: CASSIQENTGELFF. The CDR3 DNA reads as TGTGCCAGTAGTATCCAGGAGAACACCGGGGAGCTGTTTTTT.

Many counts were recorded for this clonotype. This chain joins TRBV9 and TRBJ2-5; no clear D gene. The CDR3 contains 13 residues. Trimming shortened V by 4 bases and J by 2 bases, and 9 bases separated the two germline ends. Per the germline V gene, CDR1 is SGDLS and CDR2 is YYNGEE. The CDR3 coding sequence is TGTGCCAGCAGCCGTACCGGTCAAGAGACCCAGTACTTC. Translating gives CASSRTGQETQYF. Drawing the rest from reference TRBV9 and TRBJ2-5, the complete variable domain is DSGVTQTPKHLITATGQRVTLRCSPRSGDLSVYWYQQSLDQGLQFLIQYYNGEERAKGNILERFSAQQFPDLHSELNLSSLELGDSALYFCASSRTGQETQYFGPGTRLLVL.

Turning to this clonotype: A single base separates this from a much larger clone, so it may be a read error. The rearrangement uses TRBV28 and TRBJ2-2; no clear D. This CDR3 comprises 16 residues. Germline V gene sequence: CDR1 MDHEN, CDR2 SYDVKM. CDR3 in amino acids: CANSLATDPRTGELFF. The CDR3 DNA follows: TGTGCCAACAGTTTGGCCACGGACCCGAGGACCGGGGAGCTGTTTTTT. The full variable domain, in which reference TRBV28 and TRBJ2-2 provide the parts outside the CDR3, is DVKVTQSSRYLVKRTGEKVFLECVQDMDHENMFWYRQDPGLGLRLIYFSYDVKMKEKGDIPEGYSVSREKKERFSLILESASTNQTSMYLCANSLATDPRTGELFFGEGSRLTVL.

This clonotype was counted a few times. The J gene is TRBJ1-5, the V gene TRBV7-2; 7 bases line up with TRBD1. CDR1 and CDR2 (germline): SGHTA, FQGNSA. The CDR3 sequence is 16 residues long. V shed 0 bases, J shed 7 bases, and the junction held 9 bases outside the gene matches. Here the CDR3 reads CASSLASDRAGQPQHF. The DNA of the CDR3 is TGTGCCAGCAGCTTAGCCTCCGACAGGGCTGGCCAGCCCCAGCATTTT.

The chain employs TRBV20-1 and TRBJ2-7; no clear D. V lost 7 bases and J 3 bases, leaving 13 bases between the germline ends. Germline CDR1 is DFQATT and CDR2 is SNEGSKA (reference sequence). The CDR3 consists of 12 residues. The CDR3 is CSGRSLVYEQYF. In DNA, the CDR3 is TGCAGTGGAAGGAGTCTTGTCTACGAGCAGTACTTC.

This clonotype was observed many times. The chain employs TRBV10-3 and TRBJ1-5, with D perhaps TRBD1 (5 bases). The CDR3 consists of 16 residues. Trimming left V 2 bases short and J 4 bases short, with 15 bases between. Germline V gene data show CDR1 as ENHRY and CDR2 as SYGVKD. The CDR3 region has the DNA TGTGCCATCAGTGAGGGTGGGGCTGTTGGGAATCAGCCCCAGCATTTT. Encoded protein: CAISEGGAVGNQPQHF.

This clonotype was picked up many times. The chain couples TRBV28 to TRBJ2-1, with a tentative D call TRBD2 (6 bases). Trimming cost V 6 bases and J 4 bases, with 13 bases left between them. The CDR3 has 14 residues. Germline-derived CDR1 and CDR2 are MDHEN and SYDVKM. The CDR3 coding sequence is TGTGCCAGCAGCCCAGCGGGTCGTTACAATGAGCAGTTCTTC. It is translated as CASSPAGRYNEQFF. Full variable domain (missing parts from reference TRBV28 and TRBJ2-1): DVKVTQSSRYLVKRTGEKVFLECVQDMDHENMFWYRQDPGLGLRLIYFSYDVKMKEKGDIPEGYSVSREKKERFSLILESASTNQTSMYLCASSPAGRYNEQFFGPGTRLTVL.

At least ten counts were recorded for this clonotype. The CDR3 bases are TGTGCCAGCGGCTCGGGGCTCAATCAGCCCCAGCATTTT. Protein: CASGSGLNQPQHF. The chain joins TRBV7-2 to TRBJ1-5; TRBD1 might be the D (5 bases). CDR3 size: 13 residues. Trimming removed 8 bases from V and 3 bases from J, with 11 bases in between. CDR1 SGHTA and CDR2 FQGNSA come from the germline V gene.

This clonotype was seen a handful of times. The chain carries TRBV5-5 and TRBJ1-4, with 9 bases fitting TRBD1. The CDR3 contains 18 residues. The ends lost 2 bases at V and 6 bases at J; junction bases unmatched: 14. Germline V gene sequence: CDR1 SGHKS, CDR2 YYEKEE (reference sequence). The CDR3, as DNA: TGTGCCAGCAGCTTCGGTCGTACAGGGGGCGCACAGGATGAAAAACTGTTTTTT. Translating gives CASSFGRTGGAQDEKLFF. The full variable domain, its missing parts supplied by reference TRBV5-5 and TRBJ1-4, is DAGVTQSPTHLIKTRGQQVTLRCSPISGHKSVSWYQQVLGQGPQFIFQYYEKEERGRGNFPDRFSARQFPNYSSELNVNALLLGDSALYLCASSFGRTGGAQDEKLFFGSGTQLSVL.

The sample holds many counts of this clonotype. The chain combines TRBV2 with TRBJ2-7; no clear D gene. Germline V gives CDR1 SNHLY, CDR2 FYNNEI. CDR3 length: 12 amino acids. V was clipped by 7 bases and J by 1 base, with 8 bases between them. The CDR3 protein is CASNGRSYEQYF. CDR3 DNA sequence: TGTGCCAGCAATGGCAGATCCTACGAGCAGTACTTC.

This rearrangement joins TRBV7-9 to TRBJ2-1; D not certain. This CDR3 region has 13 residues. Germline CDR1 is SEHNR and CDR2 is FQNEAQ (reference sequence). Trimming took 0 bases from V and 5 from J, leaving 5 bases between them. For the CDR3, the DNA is TGTGCCAGCAGCTTAGCGGATCACAATGAGCAGTTCTTC. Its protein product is CASSLADHNEQFF.

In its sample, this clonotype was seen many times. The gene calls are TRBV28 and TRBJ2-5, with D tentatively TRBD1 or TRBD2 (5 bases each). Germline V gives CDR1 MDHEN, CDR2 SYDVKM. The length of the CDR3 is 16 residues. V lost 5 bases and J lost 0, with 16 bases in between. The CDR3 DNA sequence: TGTGCCAGCAGTCCTACCCTTGGGACCTACCAAGAGACCCAGTACTTC. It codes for CASSPTLGTYQETQYF. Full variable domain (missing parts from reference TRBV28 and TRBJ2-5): DVKVTQSSRYLVKRTGEKVFLECVQDMDHENMFWYRQDPGLGLRLIYFSYDVKMKEKGDIPEGYSVSREKKERFSLILESASTNQTSMYLCASSPTLGTYQETQYFGPGTRLLVL.

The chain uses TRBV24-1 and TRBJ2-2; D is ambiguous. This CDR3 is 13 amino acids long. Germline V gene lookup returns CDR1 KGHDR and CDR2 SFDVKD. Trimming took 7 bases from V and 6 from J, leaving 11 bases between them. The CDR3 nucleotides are TGTGCCACCAGCGTACTTGGACCCGGGGAGCTGTTTTTT. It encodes CATSVLGPGELFF.

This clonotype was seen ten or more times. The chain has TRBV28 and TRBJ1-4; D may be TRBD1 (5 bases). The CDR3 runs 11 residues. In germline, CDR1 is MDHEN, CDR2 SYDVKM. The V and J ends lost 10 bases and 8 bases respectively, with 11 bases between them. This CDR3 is CATRGLEKLFF. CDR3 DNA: TGTGCCACGAGGGGCCTGGAAAAACTGTTTTTT.

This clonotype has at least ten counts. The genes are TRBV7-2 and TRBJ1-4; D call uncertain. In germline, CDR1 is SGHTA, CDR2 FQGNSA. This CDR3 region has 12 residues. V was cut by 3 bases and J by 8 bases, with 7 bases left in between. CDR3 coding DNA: TGTGCCAGCAGCTTCGCGGAGGAAAAACTGTTTTTT. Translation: CASSFAEEKLFF.

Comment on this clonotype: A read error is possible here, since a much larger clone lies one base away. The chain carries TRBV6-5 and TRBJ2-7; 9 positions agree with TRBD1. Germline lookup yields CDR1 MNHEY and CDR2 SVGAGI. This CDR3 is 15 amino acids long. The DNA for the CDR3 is TGTGCCGGCAGTTCTTACCGGGACAGGGCCTACGAGCAGTACTTC. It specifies CAGSSYRDRAYEQYF.

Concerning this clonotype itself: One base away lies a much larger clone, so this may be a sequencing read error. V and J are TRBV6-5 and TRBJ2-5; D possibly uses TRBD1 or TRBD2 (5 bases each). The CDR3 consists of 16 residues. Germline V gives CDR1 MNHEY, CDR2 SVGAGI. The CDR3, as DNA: TGTGCCAGCAGTTACACTAGGACTGGGGCCCAAGAGACCCGGTACTTC. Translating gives CASSYTRTGAQETRYF.

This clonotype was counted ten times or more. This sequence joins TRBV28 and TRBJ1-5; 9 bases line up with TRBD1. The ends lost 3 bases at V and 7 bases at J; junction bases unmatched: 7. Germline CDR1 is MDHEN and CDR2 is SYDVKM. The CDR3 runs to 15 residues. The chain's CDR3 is CASSLGQGFRQPQHF. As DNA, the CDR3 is TGTGCCAGCAGTTTGGGACAGGGTTTTCGGCAGCCCCAGCATTTT.

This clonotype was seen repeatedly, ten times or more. CDR3 DNA sequence: TGCGCCAGCAGCCTGAGACTAGCGGGAGGGCCCTTGGAGCAGTACTTC. The encoded protein is CASSLRLAGGPLEQYF. This sequence joins TRBV5-1 and TRBJ2-7, with 14 bases that match TRBD2. V lost 4 bases, J lost 7 bases, and 10 bases stayed unmatched. CDR1 is SGHRS, CDR2 YFSETQ, per germline. The CDR3 length is 16 residues.

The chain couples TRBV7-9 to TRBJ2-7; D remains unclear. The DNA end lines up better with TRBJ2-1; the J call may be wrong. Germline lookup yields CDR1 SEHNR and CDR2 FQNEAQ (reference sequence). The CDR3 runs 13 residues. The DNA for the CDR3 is TGTGCCAGCAGCTTAACAACCTACAATGAGCAGTTCTTC. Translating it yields CASSLTTYNEQFF.

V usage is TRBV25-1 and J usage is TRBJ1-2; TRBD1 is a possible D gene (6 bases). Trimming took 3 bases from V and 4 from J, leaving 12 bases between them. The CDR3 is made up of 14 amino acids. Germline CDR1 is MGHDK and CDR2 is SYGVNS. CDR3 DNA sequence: TGTGCCAGCAGTGATGGGGACATTCTCTATGGCTACACCTTC. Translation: CASSDGDILYGYTF.

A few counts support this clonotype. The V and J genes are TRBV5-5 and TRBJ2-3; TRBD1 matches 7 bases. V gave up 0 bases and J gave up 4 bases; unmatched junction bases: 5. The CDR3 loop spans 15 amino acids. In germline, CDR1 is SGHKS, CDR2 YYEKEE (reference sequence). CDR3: CASSLVSGGSDTQYF. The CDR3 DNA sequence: TGTGCCAGCAGCTTGGTGTCAGGGGGTTCAGATACGCAGTATTTT.

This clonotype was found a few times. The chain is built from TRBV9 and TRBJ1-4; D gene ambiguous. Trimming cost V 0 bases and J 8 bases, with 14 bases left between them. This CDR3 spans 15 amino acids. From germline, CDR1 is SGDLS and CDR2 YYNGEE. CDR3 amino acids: CASSVGGSRGEKLFF. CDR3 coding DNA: TGTGCCAGCAGCGTAGGAGGCTCCCGTGGGGAAAAACTGTTTTTT.

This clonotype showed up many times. CDR3 loop: CSVRDNYEQYF. The CDR3 DNA reads TGCAGCGTTAGGGACAACTACGAGCAGTACTTC. The rearrangement uses TRBV29-1 and TRBJ2-7; weak D call: TRBD1 (6 bases). Germline V gives CDR1 SQVTM, CDR2 ANQGSEA. The CDR3 extends over 11 amino acids. Trimming took 5 bases from V and 3 from J, leaving 8 bases between them.

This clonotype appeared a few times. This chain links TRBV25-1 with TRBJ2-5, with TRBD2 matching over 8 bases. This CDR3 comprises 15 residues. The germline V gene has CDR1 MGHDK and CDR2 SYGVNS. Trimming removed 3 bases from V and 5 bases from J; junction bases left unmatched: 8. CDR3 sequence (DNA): TGTGCCAGCAGTGATATTAGCGGGATAGAGGAGACCCAGTACTTC. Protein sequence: CASSDISGIEETQYF.